One sample yielded the 20 T cell receptor beta chains listed below, sequenced in a study of blood T cell repertoires in COVID-19. Profiled with immunoSEQ multiplex PCR; TCRdb holds only in-frame clones, not every one. This sample has about 120,000 clones; roughly nine tenths occur once, and the top ten carry around 8%. Material: peripheral blood. The source is a man aged 70-80 years who had recovered from COVID-19.

This chain links TRBV2 with TRBJ2-3, with D possibly matching TRBD2 (6 bases). The CDR3 runs 14 residues. Germline V gene lookup returns CDR1 SNHLY and CDR2 FYNNEI. Trimming stripped 2 bases from V and 2 bases from J, with 8 bases between. The CDR3 here is CASSETSSTDTQYF. CDR3 nucleotides: TGTGCCAGCAGTGAAACTAGCTCCACAGATACGCAGTATTTT.

The chain has TRBV5-8 and TRBJ2-7; possibly TRBD1 for D (6 bases). The germline V gene has CDR1 SGHTS and CDR2 YDEGEE. V was trimmed by 0 bases and J by 2 bases, leaving 12 bases between them. The CDR3 consists of 15 residues. The DNA of the CDR3 is TGTGCCAGCAGCTTGGAGCAGGGGTACACCTACGAGCAGTACTTC. It encodes CASSLEQGYTYEQYF. The full variable domain, completed using reference TRBV5-8 and TRBJ2-7, is EAGVTQSPTHLIKTRGQQATLRCSPISGHTSVYWYQQALGLGLQFLLWYDEGEERNRGNFPPRFSGRQFPNYSSELNVNALELEDSALYLCASSLEQGYTYEQYFGPGTRLTVT.

The rearrangement joins TRBV11-2 to TRBJ2-6; TRBD2 is a possible D gene (5 bases). Germline-derived CDR1 and CDR2 are SGHAT and FQNNGV. Trimming cost V 3 bases and J 3 bases, with 18 bases left between them. This CDR3 region has 18 residues. This chain's CDR3 is CASSLPRTGWGGANVLTF. The CDR3 DNA is TGTGCCAGCAGCTTGCCGCGGACGGGATGGGGTGGGGCCAACGTCCTGACTTTC.

This chain connects TRBV10-2 to TRBJ2-3; TRBD2 aligns across 10 bases. CDR3 length: 15 amino acids. Germline V CDR1 and CDR2: WSHSY, SAAADI. V lost 6 bases and J lost 4; bases outside the gene matches: 7. The CDR3 protein is CASSRAGGPADTQYF. The CDR3 region has the DNA TGCGCCAGCAGCCGAGCGGGGGGGCCGGCAGATACGCAGTATTTT.

The table lists this clone with a few counts. This chain uses TRBV9 with TRBJ1-2, with TRBD1 matching 7 bases. The trim removed 4 bases at V and 6 bases at J, leaving 6 bases unmatched. The germline V gene has CDR1 SGDLS and CDR2 YYNGEE. This CDR3 is 13 amino acids long. CDR3 amino acids: CASSPGQQDGYTF. Here the CDR3 DNA reads TGTGCCAGCAGCCCGGGACAGCAAGATGGCTACACCTTC.

The rearrangement joins TRBV2 to TRBJ2-7; a weak D match, TRBD2 (5 bases). CDR3 length equals 13 residues. Germline assignment: CDR1 SNHLY and CDR2 FYNNEI. Trimming pared 3 bases from V and 3 bases from J, leaving 9 bases between. CDR3 coding DNA: TGTGCCAGCAGTGACGCGGGCGGCTACGAGCAGTACTTC. It is translated as CASSDAGGYEQYF.

The chain employs TRBV5-1 and TRBJ2-6; 7 bases map to TRBD1. This CDR3 has 19 amino acids. The germline gives CDR1 SGHRS, CDR2 YFSETQ. V shed 0 bases and J 1 base; nucleotides not matched to a gene: 10. Here the CDR3 DNA reads TGCGCCAGCAGCTTGGCGGGGCGACAGGGATCTTCTGGGGCCAACGTCCTGACTTTC. Amino acid sequence: CASSLAGRQGSSGANVLTF.

The chain combines TRBV2 with TRBJ1-3; 8 bases are shared with TRBD1. CDR1 is SNHLY, CDR2 FYNNEI, per germline. This CDR3 comprises 15 residues. Losses at the gene ends were 7 bases for V and 2 bases for J; bases not matched to a gene: 7. For the CDR3, the DNA is TGTGCCAGCACCTGGGACAGGCTTACTGGAAACACCATATATTTT. This sequence encodes CASTWDRLTGNTIYF.

The chain uses TRBV6-2 or TRBV6-3 and TRBJ1-4; 8 bases line up with TRBD1. The CDR3 spans 14 residues. Germline CDR1 MNHEY, CDR2 SVGEGT. J lost 6 bases, V lost 5 bases, and 5 bases had no gene match. CDR3 residues: CASSRTGWDEKLFF. The CDR3 coding sequence is TGTGCCAGCAGTAGGACAGGGTGGGATGAAAAACTGTTTTTT.

J is TRBJ2-3 and V is TRBV6-1; tentative D call: TRBD2 (6 bases). Germline CDR1 reads MNHNS; CDR2 reads SASEGT. The CDR3 length is 16 residues. Trimming shortened V by 3 bases and J by 3 bases, and 16 bases separated the two germline ends. Here the CDR3 reads CASSEVGLRRTDTQYF. The DNA of the CDR3 is TGTGCCAGCAGTGAGGTGGGACTCCGTAGAACAGATACGCAGTATTTT.

The chain has TRBV28 and TRBJ1-5; a possible D gene is TRBD1 (5 bases). Germline V gene lookup returns CDR1 MDHEN and CDR2 SYDVKM. Trimming removed 3 bases at V and 2 bases at J, with 14 bases between. The CDR3 is 16 amino acids. Written as DNA, the CDR3 is TGTGCCAGCAGTTTCGTGTGGGGCGGGGGCAATCAGCCCCAGCATTTT. Encoded protein: CASSFVWGGGNQPQHF.

The rearrangement uses TRBV19 and TRBJ2-1; TRBD1 matches at 9 bases. Losses at the gene ends were 3 bases for V and 6 bases for J; bases not matched to a gene: 6. CDR3 length equals 15 residues. The germline V gene encodes CDR1 LNHDA and CDR2 SQIVND (reference sequence). CDR3 sequence: CASSMRDRVVNEQFF. The CDR3 DNA is TGTGCCAGTAGTATGAGGGACAGGGTCGTCAATGAGCAGTTCTTC.

J is TRBJ2-1 and V is TRBV9, with D perhaps TRBD1 (5 bases). Trimming removed 0 bases from V and 4 bases from J, with 11 bases in between. CDR3 length: 15 amino acids. CDR1 is SGDLS, CDR2 YYNGEE, per germline. The CDR3 DNA is TGTGCCAGCAGCGTAGACTGGACACCTTACAATGAGCAGTTCTTC. Its protein product is CASSVDWTPYNEQFF.

This chain uses TRBV5-1 with TRBJ2-7, with TRBD2 identical over 14 bases. CDR1 is SGHRS and CDR2 is YFSETQ in the germline V gene. CDR3 length: 19 residues. Trimming took 2 bases from V and 3 from J; bases not matched to a gene: 13. CDR3 sequence reads: CASSFLIGLAGGSIYEQYF. The CDR3 DNA reads as TGCGCCAGCAGCTTTCTAATAGGACTAGCGGGGGGTTCCATCTACGAGCAGTACTTC.

V gene TRBV7-3 combines with J gene TRBJ2-2, with TRBD1 as a possible D gene (6 bases). From germline, CDR1 is SGHTA and CDR2 FQGTGA. This CDR3 is 14 amino acids long. Trimming removed 2 bases at V and 4 bases at J, with 8 bases between. CDR3 sequence reads: CASSLGRGTGELFF. Here the CDR3 DNA reads TGTGCCAGCAGCTTAGGCAGGGGCACCGGGGAGCTGTTTTTT.

The genes are TRBV9 and TRBJ2-7; TRBD1 agrees at 7 bases. Per germline, CDR1 SGDLS and CDR2 YYNGEE. This CDR3 spans 15 amino acids. Trimming removed 4 bases from V and 2 bases from J; junction bases left unmatched: 9. Here the CDR3 reads CASSPRGQGAYEQYF. The CDR3 DNA reads as TGTGCCAGCAGCCCCCGTGGGCAGGGGGCCTACGAGCAGTACTTC.

This clone has a handful of counts. This chain uses TRBV2 with TRBJ1-5, with D perhaps matching TRBD1 (5 bases). The V and J ends lost 3 bases and 3 bases respectively, with 9 bases between them. Germline CDR1 is SNHLY and CDR2 is FYNNEI. The CDR3 has 14 residues. In nucleotides, the CDR3 is TGTGCCAGCAGTGATAGACAGTTCAATCAGCCCCAGCATTTT. Amino acid sequence: CASSDRQFNQPQHF.

A single count supports this clone. The chain recombines TRBV5-1 with TRBJ2-7; D is uncertain. From germline, CDR1 is SGHRS and CDR2 YFSETQ. V lost 4 bases and J 0 bases, leaving 11 bases between the germline ends. The CDR3 sequence is 14 residues long. The CDR3 nucleotides read TGCGCCAGCAGCCCAACCGCCGGCTCCTACGAGCAGTACTTC. This sequence encodes CASSPTAGSYEQYF. Drawing the rest from reference TRBV5-1 and TRBJ2-7, the complete variable domain is KAGVTQTPRYLIKTRGQQVTLSCSPISGHRSVSWYQQTPGQGLQFLFEYFSETQRNKGNFPGRFSGRQFSNSRSEMNVSTLELGDSALYLCASSPTAGSYEQYFGPGTRLTVT.

The chain combines TRBV7-2 with TRBJ2-7, with 10 nucleotides matching TRBD2. V shed 3 bases, J shed 4 bases, and the junction held 3 bases outside the gene matches. This CDR3 has 14 amino acids. Germline-derived CDR1 and CDR2 are SGHTA and FQGNSA. The CDR3 DNA reads TGTGCCAGCAGCTTTCGGACTAGCGGTTACGAGCAGTACTTC. This translates into CASSFRTSGYEQYF.

The rearrangement uses TRBV6-5 and TRBJ2-1; 7 nucleotides agree with TRBD2. J gave up 2 bases and V 5 bases, and 6 bases lay outside the gene matches. The CDR3 consists of 15 residues. Germline CDR1 is MNHEY and CDR2 is SVGAGI. CDR3 in DNA: TGTGCCAGCAGTAGATCGGGAGGTCCCTACAATGAGCAGTTCTTC. As protein: CASSRSGGPYNEQFF.